The 26 T cell receptor beta chains given below trace back to one sample, sequenced in a study of metastatic and nonmetastatic thyroid tumors. TCRdb recomputed clones from the PCR reads via MiXCR. The sample includes roughly 81,000 clones, 8% to 9.5% of them seen just once. Every patient underwent thyroid surgery untreated. The sample comprised blood. The receptors shown here come from a female donor with papillary thyroid cancer or a benign thyroid nodule (not recorded which). Some clones in this sample may be carry-over from other donors' samples.

This clone was picked up a small number of times. V usage is TRBV5-4 and J usage is TRBJ2-5; no clear D gene. CDR3 length: 15 amino acids. Germline assignment: CDR1 SGHNT and CDR2 YYREEE (reference sequence). V gave up 0 bases and J gave up 1 base, with 10 bases separating them. As DNA, the CDR3 is TGTGCCAGCAGCTTGGCCAACACAGTCCAAGAGACCCAGTACTTC. Its translation is CASSLANTVQETQYF.

This clone was counted ten times or more. The chain combines TRBV12-3 or TRBV12-4 with TRBJ2-7; 13 positions match TRBD2. With V trimmed by 5 bases and J by 0 bases, 4 bases remained unmatched. The CDR3 contains 16 residues. CDR3 protein: CASSRLAGGNSYEQYF. DNA for the CDR3: TGTGCCAGCAGTAGACTAGCGGGGGGCAACTCCTACGAGCAGTACTTC.

This clone was seen many times. Given the absence of the conserved phenylalanine or tryptophan at the CDR3 end, a read error is likely. No DNA is shown, since the ends of the CDR3 on it are uncertain; the CDR3 is the one TCRdb lists. The J gene is TRBJ1-1, the V gene TRBV29-1; TRBD1 is the table's D call and was not checked against the DNA. The CDR3 extends over 8 residues, inclusive of both ends. The germline CDR1 and CDR2 sequences are SQVTM and ANQGSEA. CDR3 amino acids: CSVGGQLL.

The sample holds many counts of this clone. The V call is TRBV6-1, the J call TRBJ2-3, with unresolved D. CDR3 length: 15 residues. CDR1 MNHNS and CDR2 SASEGT come from the germline V gene. The ends were cut back, 6 bases at V and 0 bases at J, with 13 bases in the middle. CDR3: CASREKDPSTDTQYF. CDR3 coding DNA: TGTGCCAGCAGGGAGAAGGACCCTAGCACAGATACGCAGTATTTT.

This clone came up many times. The chain uses TRBV28 and TRBJ1-1; no definite D call. The CDR3 sequence is 13 residues long. V was pared by 5 bases and J by 6 bases, with 13 bases between. Germline CDR1 reads MDHEN; CDR2 reads SYDVKM. CDR3 in DNA: TGTGCCAGCAGTCTCCTTGGGGTCCCTGAAGCTTTCTTT. It specifies CASSLLGVPEAFF.

Many counts were recorded for this clone. CDR3 DNA: TGTGCCACCAGTGCCGGCTCCTACGAGCAGTACTTC. It encodes CATSAGSYEQYF. The chain is built from TRBV24-1 and TRBJ2-7; D uncertain. The CDR3 length is 12 residues. The germline CDR1 and CDR2 sequences are KGHDR and SFDVKD. The V end lost 5 bases, the J end lost 0 bases, and 4 bases lay between the germline ends.

This clone was counted at least ten times. The chain carries TRBV12-5 and TRBJ1-3; the D is unclear. The CDR3 extends over 13 amino acids. The germline gives CDR1 LGHNT, CDR2 FRNRAP. V lost 2 bases and J lost 1, with 3 bases in between. The DNA of the CDR3 is TGTGCTAGTGGTTTGATTTCTGGAAACACCATATATTTT. Amino acid sequence: CASGLISGNTIYF.

This clone was recorded at least ten times. The chain recombines TRBV19 with TRBJ2-4, with TRBD2 identical over 14 bases. There are 16 residues in the CDR3. Germline V lookup: CDR1 LNHDA, CDR2 SQIVND (reference sequence). V lost 5 bases, J lost 6 bases, and 6 bases stayed unmatched. The DNA for the CDR3 is TGTGCCAGTAGTCTGGGACTAGCGGGGGCGAGAAACATTCAGTACTTC. Its translation: CASSLGLAGARNIQYF.

This clone has at least ten counts. The genes are TRBV4-2 and TRBJ2-1, with TRBD2 matching over 11 bases. This CDR3 comprises 16 residues. Germline V gene sequence: CDR1 LGHNA, CDR2 YNFKEQ. The ends lost 2 bases at V and 5 bases at J; junction bases unmatched: 5. The CDR3 protein is CASSQTLAGGNNEQFF. The CDR3 DNA sequence: TGTGCCAGCAGCCAAACCCTAGCGGGGGGCAACAATGAGCAGTTCTTC.

Comment on this clone: A much larger clone lies a single base off, so this may be a read error. The J gene is TRBJ1-4, the V gene TRBV15; D may be TRBD1 (6 bases). Germline values: CDR1 LNHNV, CDR2 YYDKDF (reference sequence). This CDR3 is 18 amino acids long. V was clipped by 4 bases and J by 4 bases, with 22 bases between them. The CDR3, as DNA: TGTGCCACCAGCACAGAACGGGAAAGGGGGTTTGGTAATGAAAAACTGTTTTTT. This encodes CATSTERERGFGNEKLFF.

This clone was recorded many times. The chain recombines TRBV20-1 with TRBJ2-5; either TRBD1 or TRBD2 may supply D (5 bases each). The germline gives CDR1 DFQATT, CDR2 SNEGSKA (reference sequence). This CDR3 is built from 13 residues. Trimming stripped 4 bases from V and 11 bases from J, with 20 bases between. Written as DNA, the CDR3 is TGCAGTGCTACCGGGACGGGCTGGTTCTATCAGTACTTC. Translated: CSATGTGWFYQYF.

This clone was recorded at least ten times. The chain is built from TRBV11-2 and TRBJ2-5, with 7 bases that match TRBD2. J lost 2 bases, V lost 3 bases, and 9 bases had no gene match. The CDR3 is made up of 16 amino acids. Germline-derived CDR1 and CDR2 are SGHAT and FQNNGV. This CDR3 is CASSFRRLALQETQYF. The DNA for the CDR3 is TGTGCCAGCAGCTTTAGGCGACTAGCTCTTCAAGAGACCCAGTACTTC.

This clone was seen more than once but under ten times. J is TRBJ2-3 and V is TRBV24-1, with D perhaps matching TRBD2 (6 bases). Germline V gives CDR1 KGHDR, CDR2 SFDVKD. Between the trimmed V and J ends, which lost 5 bases and 0 bases, there was a span of 14 bases. The CDR3 consists of 16 residues. CDR3 residues: CATSAGSAGSTDTQYF. The CDR3 nucleotides are TGTGCCACCAGTGCGGGATCAGCGGGCAGCACAGATACGCAGTATTTT.

This clone was seen many times. The V call is TRBV20-1, the J call TRBJ2-5; D remains unclear. Germline CDR1 reads DFQATT; CDR2 reads SNEGSKA (reference sequence). CDR3 length: 14 residues. Trimming shortened V by 1 base and J by 2 bases, and 11 bases separated the two germline ends. The CDR3 is CSARVGSQQETQYF. CDR3 DNA sequence: TGCAGTGCTAGAGTAGGTAGTCAACAAGAGACCCAGTACTTC.

This clone has a count of ten or more. The rearrangement joins TRBV5-4 to TRBJ1-2; 9 bases fit TRBD1. V gave up 3 bases and J gave up 8 bases; unmatched junction bases: 11. The CDR3 has 15 amino acids. Germline CDR1 and CDR2: SGHNT and YYREEE (reference sequence). CDR3 in DNA: TGTGCCAGCAGCTCCGATGGGACAGGGACGGGAGGCTACACCTTC. Its translation is CASSSDGTGTGGYTF.

This clone was recorded many times. This chain uses TRBV5-1 with TRBJ2-1; 12 nucleotides line up with TRBD2. J gave up 4 bases and V 5 bases, and 7 bases lay outside the gene matches. The CDR3 runs to 16 residues. CDR1 SGHRS and CDR2 YFSETQ come from the germline V gene. The DNA for the CDR3 is TGCGCCAGCAGGCCTAGCGGGGGGGCCGAATACAATGAGCAGTTCTTC. This gives the protein CASRPSGGAEYNEQFF.

Many counts were recorded for this clone. The chain joins TRBV3-1 to TRBJ2-3, with TRBD2 matching over 8 bases. The germline CDR1 and CDR2 sequences are LGHDT and YNNKEL (reference sequence). The CDR3 spans 14 residues. V shed 4 bases and J 4 bases; nucleotides not matched to a gene: 4. CDR3 loop: CASSRGLGADTQYF. CDR3 bases: TGTGCCAGCAGCCGGGGACTAGGAGCAGATACGCAGTATTTT.

In this sample, this clone turned up many times. The chain uses TRBV12-3 or TRBV12-4 and TRBJ2-5, with 8 bases identical to TRBD1. The J segment lost 1 base and the V segment lost 5 bases, leaving 6 bases of the junction unmatched. The length of the CDR3 is 15 residues. CDR3 protein: CASSRRTGFQETQYF. In DNA form, the CDR3 reads TGTGCCAGCAGTCGCCGGACAGGGTTCCAAGAGACCCAGTACTTC.

This clone has at least ten counts. The genes are TRBV2 and TRBJ1-2, with 8 bases matching TRBD1. J was trimmed by 6 bases and V by 6 bases; bases with no gene match: 6. This CDR3 has 13 amino acids. Germline assignment: CDR1 SNHLY and CDR2 FYNNEI. CDR3 protein: CASRDRARDGYTF. CDR3 coding DNA: TGTGCCAGCAGGGACAGGGCAAGGGATGGCTACACCTTC.

This clone was seen many times. The chain joins TRBV5-1 to TRBJ2-2, with 13 positions matching TRBD2. The CDR3 has 20 amino acids. V shed 4 bases, J shed 4 bases, and the junction held 16 bases outside the gene matches. Germline V gene lookup returns CDR1 SGHRS and CDR2 YFSETQ. The CDR3 sequence is CASSPPSLLAGGSSTGELFF. Here the CDR3 DNA reads TGCGCCAGCAGCCCTCCCTCCTTACTAGCGGGGGGGTCCAGCACCGGGGAGCTGTTTTTT.

The table lists this clone with many counts. J is TRBJ1-6 and V is TRBV15; D not certain. Germline assignment: CDR1 LNHNV and CDR2 YYDKDF (reference sequence). The CDR3 has 16 residues. Trimming removed 0 bases from V and 0 bases from J, with 6 bases in between. The CDR3 DNA reads TGTGCCACCAGCAGAGATCGGAGCTCCTATAATTCACCCCTCCACTTT. Its protein is CATSRDRSSYNSPLHF.

This clone was detected many times. This chain links TRBV6-1 with TRBJ1-5; perhaps TRBD1 as D (5 bases). The germline gives CDR1 MNHNS, CDR2 SASEGT. This CDR3 is built from 14 residues. Deletions cut 6 bases from V and 3 bases from J, with 12 bases between. Here the CDR3 reads CASSPTRANQPQHF. Here the CDR3 DNA reads TGTGCCAGCAGCCCGACCAGGGCCAATCAGCCCCAGCATTTT.

The chain combines TRBV14 with TRBJ1-2; D call uncertain. V shed 4 bases and J shed 4 bases, with 19 bases lying between them. This CDR3 has 16 residues. CDR1 and CDR2 from the germline V gene are SGHDN and FVKESK. Written as DNA, the CDR3 is TGTGCCAGCAGCCGAAGCAAAGCGGAGCTAGGCTATGGCTACACCTTC. The encoded protein is CASSRSKAELGYGYTF. Complete variable domain (other parts from reference TRBV14 and TRBJ1-2): EAGVTQFPSHSVIEKGQTVTLRCDPISGHDNLYWYRRVMGKEIKFLLHFVKESKQDESGMPNNRFLAERTGGTYSTLKVQPAELEDSGVYFCASSRSKAELGYGYTFGSGTRLTVV.

This clone was seen once. A much larger clone differs by one base, so this may be a read error. The V call is TRBV7-7, the J call TRBJ2-2; D is perhaps TRBD2 (6 bases). This CDR3 is built from 14 residues. Trimming cost V 4 bases and J 5 bases, with 11 bases left between them. CDR1 is SSHAT and CDR2 is FNYEAQ in the germline V gene (reference sequence). The CDR3 here is CASSSRGSTGELFF. The DNA for the CDR3 is TGTGCCAGCAGCTCACGGGGGTCGACCGGGGAGCTGTTTTTT.

Many counts were recorded for this clone. This chain connects TRBV6-2 or TRBV6-3 to TRBJ2-1; perhaps TRBD2 as D (5 bases). The germline CDR1 and CDR2 sequences are MNHEY and SVGEGT. This CDR3 contains 17 residues. Trimming left V 2 bases short and J 6 bases short, with 20 bases between. CDR3 residues: CASSYVFGVITSNEQFF. The CDR3, as DNA: TGTGCCAGCAGTTACGTTTTCGGGGTAATCACCTCCAATGAGCAGTTCTTC.

This clone was counted a few times. The chain employs TRBV5-5 and TRBJ2-1; 7 nucleotides line up with TRBD2. The germline gives CDR1 SGHKS, CDR2 YYEKEE (reference sequence). CDR3 length: 14 residues. V gave up 4 bases and J gave up 5 bases; unmatched junction bases: 6. The CDR3 nucleotides are TGTGCCAGCAGCCGCCGGGGGGAAAACAATGAGCAGTTCTTC. As protein: CASSRRGENNEQFF. Together with reference TRBV5-5 and TRBJ2-1, the CDR3 gives the full variable domain: DAGVTQSPTHLIKTRGQQVTLRCSPISGHKSVSWYQQVLGQGPQFIFQYYEKEERGRGNFPDRFSARQFPNYSSELNVNALLLGDSALYLCASSRRGENNEQFFGPGTRLTVL.